These T cell receptor beta chains were read from a single sample in a study of blood T cell repertoires in COVID-19. Method: immunoSEQ multiplex PCR; TCRdb's copy keeps in-frame clones and lacks some. Here the sample spans approximately 270,000 clones, around nine tenths being singletons. Sequences were obtained from peripheral blood. These receptors all come from a middle-aged man with active or convalescent COVID-19. CDR3s include the opening cysteine and the closing phenylalanine or tryptophan. Fields, in order: J gene, V gene, CDR3 length, clone size, D gene, CDR3 DNA, CDR3 protein. The D gene is left open where the match is weak. The size entry is marked missing in some rows and otherwise reads once, few, many or a size class.

J: TRBJ2-4
V: TRBV11-3
length: 17
size: NA
D: TRBD2
DNA: TGTGCCAGCAGCTTATCCCCTCCGGCGGGGGAGAAAAACATTCAGTACTTC
CDR3: CASSLSPPAGEKNIQYF

J: TRBJ1-6
V: TRBV7-9
length: 14
size: NA
D: NA
DNA: TGTGCCAGCAGCTCCGGGGGGTACAATTCACCCCTCCACTTT
CDR3: CASSSGGYNSPLHF

J: TRBJ2-3
V: TRBV24-1
length: 15
size: NA
D: NA
DNA: TGTGCCACCAGTGTTTTATCGGGGAACACAGATACGCAGTATTTT
CDR3: CATSVLSGNTDTQYF

J: TRBJ2-6
V: TRBV19
length: 17
size: NA
D: TRBD1
DNA: TGTGCCAGTAGTAAGACAGGGTTGATATCTGGGGCCAACGTCCTGACTTTC
CDR3: CASSKTGLISGANVLTF

J: TRBJ2-1
V: TRBV27
length: 17
size: NA
D: NA
DNA: TGTGCCAGCAGTTTGGGAGACGGGTGGAGCTCCTACAATGAGCAGTTCTTC
CDR3: CASSLGDGWSSYNEQFF

J: TRBJ2-2
V: TRBV7-3
length: 14
size: NA
D: NA
DNA: TGTGCCAGCAGCGGACAGATGAACACCGGGGAGCTGTTTTTT
CDR3: CASSGQMNTGELFF

J: TRBJ2-3
V: TRBV3-1/TRBV3-2
length: 18
size: NA
D: TRBD2
DNA: TGTGCCAGCAGCCACCCCACCTCTCCTAGCGGAGCCACAGATACGCAGTATTTT
CDR3: CASSHPTSPSGATDTQYF

J: TRBJ2-7
V: TRBV5-1
length: 11
size: few
D: NA
DNA: TGCGCCAGCAGCTCCCACTACGAGCAGTACTTC
CDR3: CASSSHYEQYF

J: TRBJ2-1
V: TRBV9
length: 15
size: NA
D: NA
DNA: TGTGCCAGCAGCGTCCGGGGGGCCTCCTACAATGAGCAGTTCTTC
CDR3: CASSVRGASYNEQFF

J: TRBJ1-3
V: TRBV2
length: 11
size: NA
D: NA
DNA: TGTGCCAGCAGTCTTGGAAACACCATATATTTT
CDR3: CASSLGNTIYF

J: TRBJ2-3
V: TRBV28
length: 18
size: NA
D: TRBD2
DNA: TGTGCCAGCAGTTCCCCCGCTAGACTAGCGGGGGGGCCATATACGCAGTATTTT
CDR3: CASSSPARLAGGPYTQYF

J: TRBJ2-7
V: TRBV7-6
length: 15
size: NA
D: TRBD1
DNA: TGTGCCAGCAGCCATGTGGGGACAGGGGTCTACGAGCAGTACTTC
CDR3: CASSHVGTGVYEQYF

J: TRBJ2-6
V: TRBV7-9
length: 18
size: few
D: NA
DNA: TGTGCCAGCAGCCCTCTGGGGGGTACTTTCTCTGGGGCCAACGTCCTGACTTTC
CDR3: CASSPLGGTFSGANVLTF

J: TRBJ2-5
V: TRBV3-1/TRBV3-2
length: 15
size: NA
D: TRBD1
DNA: TGTGCCAGCAGCCCGGGGACAGGGAGTTTGGAGACCCAGTACTTC
CDR3: CASSPGTGSLETQYF

J: TRBJ1-1
V: TRBV3-1/TRBV3-2
length: 14
size: NA
D: NA
DNA: TGTGCCAGCAGCTCAAGCGTCCGGGACACTGAAGCTTTCTTT
CDR3: CASSSSVRDTEAFF

J: TRBJ2-7
V: TRBV10-3
length: 15
size: NA
D: NA
DNA: TGTGCCATCAGTGAGTTATGGCAGGGTCAAAACGAGCAGTACTTC
CDR3: CAISELWQGQNEQYF

J: TRBJ2-2
V: TRBV19
length: 15
size: NA
D: TRBD1
DNA: TGTGCCAGTAGTACCGGGACAGCGAGGACCGGGGAGCTGTTTTTT
CDR3: CASSTGTARTGELFF

J: TRBJ1-1
V: TRBV6-5
length: 15
size: NA
D: TRBD1
DNA: TGTGCCAGCAGTTACGCGGGACAGGGGGGGACTGAAGCTTTCTTT
CDR3: CASSYAGQGGTEAFF

J: TRBJ2-7
V: TRBV6-5
length: 13
size: NA
D: NA
DNA: TGTGCCAGCAGGAACGACAGAACCTACGAGCAGTACTTC
CDR3: CASRNDRTYEQYF

J: TRBJ2-3
V: TRBV9
length: 16
size: NA
D: NA
DNA: TGTGCCAGCAGCGTAGACCCTCCACTTAGCACAGATACGCAGTATTTT
CDR3: CASSVDPPLSTDTQYF

J: TRBJ2-3
V: TRBV4-1
length: 18
size: NA
D: TRBD2
DNA: TGCGCCAGCAGCCAAGATCGCCGGGAGCGGGGGGACACAGATACGCAGTATTTT
CDR3: CASSQDRRERGDTDTQYF

J: TRBJ1-1
V: TRBV30
length: 13
size: once
D: NA
DNA: TGTGCCTGGAGCGGCCCCTCAGGGACTGAAGCTTTCTTT
CDR3: CAWSGPSGTEAFF

J: TRBJ1-5
V: TRBV3-1/TRBV3-2
length: 14
size: NA
D: NA
DNA: TGTGCCAGCAGCCAAGACGGGGGCAATCAGCCCCAGCATTTT
CDR3: CASSQDGGNQPQHF

J: TRBJ2-3
V: TRBV5-1
length: 14
size: NA
D: NA
DNA: TGCGCCAGCAGCTCCGGGACTTACACAGATACGCAGTATTTT
CDR3: CASSSGTYTDTQYF

J: TRBJ2-5
V: TRBV2
length: 17
size: NA
D: TRBD2
DNA: TGTGCCAGCAGTGAACTTTTGGGTGGACTAGCACAAGAGACCCAGTACTTC
CDR3: CASSELLGGLAQETQYF

J: TRBJ1-5
V: TRBV19
length: 14
size: NA
D: TRBD1
DNA: TGTGCCAGTAACGATGAGGGGGCGGGTCAGCCCCAGCATTTT
CDR3: CASNDEGAGQPQHF

J: TRBJ2-1
V: TRBV7-8
length: 14
size: NA
D: TRBD2
DNA: TGTGCCAGCAGCTTAGCGGGAGGGCCCCATGAGCAGTTCTTC
CDR3: CASSLAGGPHEQFF

J: TRBJ1-1
V: TRBV7-3
length: 13
size: NA
D: NA
DNA: TGTGCCACACGGGCCCCGGGAGGGACTGAAGCTTTCTTT
CDR3: CATRAPGGTEAFF

J: TRBJ1-1
V: TRBV12-3/TRBV12-4
length: 13
size: few
D: NA
DNA: TGTGCCAGCAGTTTACAGGGGAACACTGAAGCTTTCTTT
CDR3: CASSLQGNTEAFF

J: TRBJ2-1
V: TRBV5-1
length: 15
size: NA
D: NA
DNA: TGCGCCAGCAGCTCGCAGGGATCCTCCTACAATGAGCAGTTCTTC
CDR3: CASSSQGSSYNEQFF

J: TRBJ2-1
V: TRBV5-1
length: 14
size: NA
D: TRBD1
DNA: TGCGCCAGCAGCCTCCGGACAGGGGGCGATGAGCAGTTCTTC
CDR3: CASSLRTGGDEQFF

J: TRBJ2-5
V: TRBV19
length: 15
size: NA
D: TRBD2
DNA: TGTGCCAGTAGTTTTGGACTAGCGATTGGTGAGACCCAGTACTTC
CDR3: CASSFGLAIGETQYF

J: TRBJ2-3
V: TRBV7-2
length: 16
size: once
D: TRBD2
DNA: TGTGCCAGCAGCTTAGGGCGGAGGAGCGGGGCAGATACGCAGTATTTT
CDR3: CASSLGRRSGADTQYF

J: TRBJ2-7
V: TRBV11-3
length: 16
size: NA
D: TRBD1
DNA: TGTGCCAGCAGCTACATGGGACAGGGGTGGCCCTACGAGCAGTACTTC
CDR3: CASSYMGQGWPYEQYF

J: TRBJ1-1
V: TRBV30
length: 14
size: NA
D: TRBD1
DNA: TGCCAGGGGGCCAGGGGCAGAGGGGTCACTGAAGCTTTCTTT
CDR3: CQGARGRGVTEAFF

J: TRBJ2-5
V: TRBV24-1
length: 16
size: NA
D: TRBD1
DNA: TGTGCCACCAGTGATCATAGACAGGGAAGGCAAGAGACCCAGTACTTC
CDR3: CATSDHRQGRQETQYF

J: TRBJ1-2
V: TRBV6-5
length: 15
size: NA
D: NA
DNA: TGTGCCAGCAGTTCGCTCGGTATCGCTAACTATGGCTACACCTTC
CDR3: CASSSLGIANYGYTF

J: TRBJ1-5
V: TRBV6-6
length: 13
size: NA
D: NA
DNA: TGTGCCAGCAACGGAGGGGATTTTACGCCCCAGCATTTT
CDR3: CASNGGDFTPQHF

J: TRBJ2-2
V: TRBV15
length: 15
size: NA
D: NA
DNA: TGTGCCACCAGCAGAGAGGACTTATACACCGGGGAGCTGTTTTTT
CDR3: CATSREDLYTGELFF

J: TRBJ2-3
V: TRBV14
length: 13
size: NA
D: NA
DNA: TGTGCCAGCAGCCGCGCGTACACAGATACGCAGTATTTT
CDR3: CASSRAYTDTQYF

J: TRBJ2-4
V: TRBV7-2
length: 19
size: NA
D: TRBD2
DNA: TGTGCCAGCAGCTTCCCGACTAGCGGGGTCCCACTAGCCAAAAACATTCAGTACTTC
CDR3: CASSFPTSGVPLAKNIQYF

J: TRBJ2-3
V: TRBV20-1
length: 15
size: NA
D: TRBD2
DNA: TGCAGTGCTAGTAGGCGGGAGGGCCGGGCAGATACGCAGTATTTT
CDR3: CSASRREGRADTQYF